Each of the 15 T cell receptor beta chains below was sequenced from the same sample in a study of spatial heterogeneity in lung cancer. MiXCR was run by TCRdb on the 5' RACE reads, yielding one entry per CDR3 protein. The repertoire holds around 89,000 distinct CDR3 sequences, with about 12% as singletons. Time point specified: sample taken at primary tumor resection. Frozen PBMC, nontumor lung or tumor provided whole RNA, which was sequenced unsorted. Sample: PBMCs, taken at surgery. Receptor source: a male donor with early-stage non-small cell lung cancer.

This clonotype has a handful of counts. The chain has TRBV28 and TRBJ1-4, with D uncertain. This CDR3 comprises 14 residues. Trimming stripped 5 bases from V and 8 bases from J, with 15 bases between. Germline CDR1 and CDR2: MDHEN and SYDVKM. The CDR3 spells CASSLGGWSEKLFF. The CDR3 bases are TGTGCCAGCAGTCTCGGCGGGTGGAGCGAAAAACTGTTTTTT.

The J gene is TRBJ2-3, the V gene TRBV10-3; 14 bases fit TRBD2. This CDR3 is built from 17 residues. V shed 10 bases, J shed 5 bases, and the junction held 14 bases outside the gene matches. The germline V gene has CDR1 ENHRY and CDR2 SYGVKD. CDR3 in DNA: TGTGCCACCGGGACTAGCGGGGGCCCCCGGGGAGGAGATACGCAGTATTTT. Amino acid sequence: CATGTSGGPRGGDTQYF.

The J gene is TRBJ2-3, the V gene TRBV28; 8 bases match TRBD2. The CDR3 contains 14 residues. In germline, CDR1 is MDHEN, CDR2 SYDVKM. V was pared by 5 bases and J by 3 bases, with 4 bases of the junction left unmatched. The CDR3: CASSRGGGTDTQYF. CDR3 sequence (DNA): TGTGCCAGCAGTCGGGGGGGCGGGACAGATACGCAGTATTTT.

The sample holds many counts of this clonotype. This chain links TRBV27 with TRBJ2-7; D ambiguous. CDR1 is MNHEY and CDR2 is SMNVEV in the germline V gene (reference sequence). Trimming pared 4 bases from V and 4 bases from J, leaving 8 bases between. This CDR3 is built from 12 residues. CDR3 in amino acids: CASSSLGYEQYF. The CDR3 DNA sequence: TGTGCCAGCAGTTCCCTAGGGTACGAGCAGTACTTC.

This clonotype was observed a few times. The CDR3 reads CSVGLAGGPYNEQFF. The DNA of the CDR3 is TGCAGCGTGGGACTAGCGGGAGGGCCGTACAATGAGCAGTTCTTC. This chain uses TRBV29-1 with TRBJ2-1, with TRBD2 matching over 16 bases. The V gene's germline CDR1 is SQVTM and CDR2 ANQGSEA. Trimming cost V 6 bases and J 4 bases; bases outside gene matches: 3. The CDR3 length is 15 residues.

V gene TRBV9 combines with J gene TRBJ2-3; D remains ambiguous. The V end was cut by 0 bases, the J end by 0 bases, with 5 bases between. Germline CDR1 and CDR2: SGDLS and YYNGEE. The CDR3 totals 14 residues. For the CDR3, the DNA is TGTGCCAGCAGCGTAGGGCCTAGCACAGATACGCAGTATTTT. Translation: CASSVGPSTDTQYF. The full variable domain, in which reference TRBV9 and TRBJ2-3 provide the parts outside the CDR3, is DSGVTQTPKHLITATGQRVTLRCSPRSGDLSVYWYQQSLDQGLQFLIQYYNGEERAKGNILERFSAQQFPDLHSELNLSSLELGDSALYFCASSVGPSTDTQYFGPGTRLTVL.

The V gene is TRBV11-3, the J gene TRBJ2-1; D not certain. Germline V gene data show CDR1 as SGHNT and CDR2 as YENEEA. The V end was cut by 1 base, the J end by 1 base, with 11 bases between. The length of the CDR3 is 16 residues. The CDR3, as DNA: TGTGCCAGCAGCTTAGTTGTAGAAAGGTCCTACAATGAGCAGTTCTTC. Protein: CASSLVVERSYNEQFF.

The chain has TRBV20-1 and TRBJ2-7; possible D gene TRBD1, 5 bases. V dropped 6 bases and J dropped 1 base, with 13 bases sitting between them. The germline V gene has CDR1 DFQATT and CDR2 SNEGSKA (reference sequence). The CDR3 runs to 13 residues. DNA for the CDR3: TGCAGTGCGACTCCCAGACAGTCCTACGAGCAGTACTTC. This encodes CSATPRQSYEQYF.

The rearrangement uses TRBV7-3 and TRBJ2-5; no clear D gene. V was clipped by 5 bases and J by 0 bases, with 10 bases between them. This CDR3 contains 14 residues. Germline lookup yields CDR1 SGHTA and CDR2 FQGTGA. The CDR3 DNA reads TGTGCCAGCAGCCCAAGCAGCGACCAAGAGACCCAGTACTTC. Its translation: CASSPSSDQETQYF. The variable domain in full, with the rest retrieved from reference TRBV7-3 and TRBJ2-5, is GAGVSQTPSNKVTEKGKYVELRCDPISGHTALYWYRQSLGQGPEFLIYFQGTGAADDSGLPNDRFFAVRPEGSVSTLKIQRTERGDSAVYLCASSPSSDQETQYFGPGTRLLVL.

There are a few counts of this clonotype. The V and J genes are TRBV10-1 and TRBJ2-3; 9 bases are shared with TRBD2. The CDR3 is made up of 13 amino acids. V lost 8 bases, J lost 1 base, and 1 base stayed unmatched. Germline values: CDR1 WNHNN, CDR2 SYGVQD (reference sequence). The CDR3 DNA reads TGCGCCAGCGCTAGCGGGGGCACAGATACGCAGTATTTT. Amino acid sequence: CASASGGTDTQYF.

This clonotype was counted between two and nine times. This chain connects TRBV3-1 to TRBJ2-7; maybe TRBD2 (6 bases). CDR1 LGHDT and CDR2 YNNKEL come from the germline V gene (reference sequence). Trimming pared 5 bases from V and 3 bases from J, leaving 14 bases between. The CDR3 has 14 residues. CDR3 amino acids: CASSTGLGNYEQYF. CDR3 in DNA: TGTGCCAGCAGCACGGGACTCGGAAACTACGAGCAGTACTTC.

This rearrangement joins TRBV12-3 or TRBV12-4 to TRBJ2-1, with 8 bases that match TRBD2. V lost 6 bases and J lost 3; bases outside the gene matches: 10. The CDR3 is 16 residues long. The CDR3 DNA follows: TGTGCCAGCAGCTCCGGGGGGGAGAGTTACTACAATGAGCAGTTCTTC. Translating gives CASSSGGESYYNEQFF.

The J gene is TRBJ2-1, the V gene TRBV29-1, with a possible D match to TRBD2 (5 bases). Germline V gene lookup returns CDR1 SQVTM and CDR2 ANQGSEA. Deletions cut 3 bases from V and 6 bases from J, with 15 bases between. CDR3 length: 14 amino acids. The CDR3 DNA reads TGCAGCGTTGATCGGCCCGGGGTTAGCAATGAGCAGTTCTTC. Amino acid sequence: CSVDRPGVSNEQFF.

This clonotype was picked up many times. The chain is built from TRBV7-3 and TRBJ2-6, with a possible D match to TRBD1 (6 bases). Germline V gives CDR1 SGHTA, CDR2 FQGTGA. The CDR3 has 16 residues. Between the trimmed V and J ends, which lost 4 bases and 0 bases, there was a span of 10 bases. CDR3 coding DNA: TGTGCCAGCAGCTCCGGACAGTCCTCTGGGGCCAACGTCCTGACTTTC. Its translation is CASSSGQSSGANVLTF.

This chain's CDR3 is CSARASGSPYEQYF. CDR3 coding DNA: TGCAGTGCTAGGGCTAGCGGGAGCCCCTACGAGCAGTACTTC. The rearrangement uses TRBV20-1 and TRBJ2-7; 10 positions match TRBD2. Germline trimming cut 3 bases from V and 2 bases from J; bases unmatched to any gene: 4. The germline V gene has CDR1 DFQATT and CDR2 SNEGSKA (reference sequence). This CDR3 has 14 residues.